This passage covers 24 T cell receptor beta chains from one sample sequenced in a study of shared clonotypes between healthy human individuals. Using immunoSEQ multiplex PCR, the repertoire was profiled, and TCRdb retains in-frame clones only, with some absent. The table includes roughly 2.1 million clones, 85% to 95% detected once. As defined, naive CD8 cells were CD45RO-negative and positively selected for CCR7, with terminally differentiated effector memory CD45RA+ cells excluded. Source material: naive CD8+ T cells from PBMCs. The receptor source for this set is a young man in good health. Some clones in this sample may be carry-over from other donors' samples.

The chain employs TRBV27 and TRBJ2-2; D call uncertain. CDR1 and CDR2 from the germline V gene are MNHEY and SMNVEV (reference sequence). Deletions cut 8 bases from V and 5 bases from J, with 9 bases between. CDR3 length: 12 residues. The chain's CDR3 is CASRVVTGELFF. CDR3 bases: TGTGCCAGCCGTGTGGTTACCGGGGAGCTGTTTTTT.

This rearrangement joins TRBV6-5 to TRBJ1-2; 7 nucleotides line up with TRBD1. Germline assignment: CDR1 MNHEY and CDR2 SVGAGI. CDR3 size: 13 residues. The V and J ends lost 5 bases and 0 bases, in that order; junction bases with no gene match: 0. The CDR3 reads CASSTGANYGYTF. The DNA for the CDR3 is TGTGCCAGCAGTACAGGGGCTAACTATGGCTACACCTTC.

The chain joins TRBV19 to TRBJ1-5, with 8 bases lining up with TRBD1. The length of the CDR3 is 14 residues. The germline V gene has CDR1 LNHDA and CDR2 SQIVND (reference sequence). The trim removed 6 bases at V and 4 bases at J, leaving 5 bases unmatched. The CDR3 DNA follows: TGTGCCAGTAGGACAGGGGATTGGAATCAGCCCCAGCATTTT. Residues: CASRTGDWNQPQHF.

As regards this clone: Distinct nucleotide sequences in the sample also encode this CDR3. The CDR3 loop reads CASSYGTGYNEQFF. The DNA of the CDR3 is TGTGCCAGCAGTTACGGGACAGGCTACAATGAGCAGTTCTTC. This chain links TRBV27 with TRBJ2-1; 8 positions match TRBD1. The germline V gene encodes CDR1 MNHEY and CDR2 SMNVEV (reference sequence). The CDR3 runs to 14 residues. With 4 bases clipped from V and 3 bases from J, the junction kept 2 bases outside the gene matches.

V and J are TRBV2 and TRBJ2-7; D possibly matches TRBD1 or TRBD2 (7 bases each). Germline V lookup: CDR1 SNHLY, CDR2 FYNNEI. The CDR3 extends over 14 amino acids. Trimming stripped 6 bases from V and 5 bases from J, with 17 bases between. The CDR3 bases are TGTGCCAGCAGAAAGGGGACAGCGGGACACGAGCAGTACTTC. Translation gives CASRKGTAGHEQYF.

The J gene is TRBJ1-4, the V gene TRBV5-1, with D possibly being TRBD1 (5 bases). V was pared by 2 bases and J by 6 bases, with 23 bases between. Germline values: CDR1 SGHRS, CDR2 YFSETQ. This CDR3 is built from 18 residues. The CDR3 coding sequence is TGCGCCAGCAGCTTACACCTTCTGACGAGGGGAAAGGATGAAAAACTGTTTTTT. Translating gives CASSLHLLTRGKDEKLFF.

Of note for this clone: This CDR3 is also generated by other DNA sequences in the sample. CDR3 in amino acids: CASSVTGGSYGYTF. CDR3 nucleotides: TGTGCCAGCAGTGTCACAGGGGGTTCCTATGGCTACACCTTC. This rearrangement joins TRBV27 to TRBJ1-2; the match to TRBD1 covers 8 bases. This CDR3 is built from 14 residues. Germline-derived CDR1 and CDR2 are MNHEY and SMNVEV (reference sequence). V dropped 5 bases and J dropped 4; count of bases not matched to a gene: 6.

This chain connects TRBV11-2 to TRBJ1-6, with D possibly matching TRBD1 (5 bases). The CDR3 length is 13 residues. V was trimmed by 5 bases and J by 7 bases, leaving 9 bases between them. In germline, CDR1 is SGHAT, CDR2 FQNNGV. The CDR3 is CASSRGRNSPLHF. The DNA of the CDR3 is TGTGCCAGCAGCCGGGGACGGAATTCACCCCTCCACTTT. The whole variable domain, remainder taken from reference TRBV11-2 and TRBJ1-6, is EAGVAQSPRYKIIEKRQSVAFWCNPISGHATLYWYQQILGQGPKLLIQFQNNGVVDDSQLPKDRFSAERLKGVDSTLKIQPAKLEDSAVYLCASSRGRNSPLHFGNGTRLTVT.

The chain links TRBV9 to TRBJ2-7, with D maybe TRBD2 (5 bases). V lost 0 bases to trimming and J lost 5 bases, with 15 bases between them. Germline V lookup: CDR1 SGDLS, CDR2 YYNGEE. This CDR3 contains 15 residues. CDR3 DNA: TGTGCCAGCAGCGTAGATGAGAGGGCCACCCACGAGCAGTACTTC. It encodes CASSVDERATHEQYF.

The V call is TRBV21-1, the J call TRBJ2-2; TRBD2 is the table's D call, not checked against the DNA. TRBV21-1 is a pseudogene segment. This CDR3 region has 20 residues. The CDR3 here is CASSKKGPESSGRATGELFF. In DNA, the CDR3 is TGTGCCAGCAGCAAAAAGGGGCCTGAGTCTAGCGGGAGGGCCACCGGGGAGCTGTTTTTT.

This clone occurred once. The J gene is TRBJ2-7, the V gene TRBV7-9; 9 bases are shared with TRBD1. V was clipped by 5 bases and J by 7 bases; unmatched bases: 9. Germline V lookup: CDR1 SEHNR, CDR2 FQNEAQ (reference sequence). The CDR3 is made up of 14 amino acids. CDR3 sequence reads: CASSRPGQGREQYF. The CDR3 DNA is TGTGCCAGCAGCCGTCCGGGACAGGGACGTGAGCAGTACTTC.

J is TRBJ1-2 and V is TRBV9; the D gene is possibly TRBD1 (5 bases). V was cut by 3 bases and J by 8 bases, with 17 bases left in between. Germline lookup yields CDR1 SGDLS and CDR2 YYNGEE. The CDR3 is 14 amino acids. As DNA, the CDR3 is TGTGCCAGCAGCGGAAGACGAGGGGAAGGCGGCTACACCTTC. Encoded protein: CASSGRRGEGGYTF.

This chain joins TRBV5-5 and TRBJ2-7; TRBD2 matches at 7 bases. V lost 3 bases to trimming and J lost 2 bases; unmatched junction nucleotides: 8. The CDR3 has 15 amino acids. The germline V gene encodes CDR1 SGHKS and CDR2 YYEKEE (reference sequence). DNA for the CDR3: TGTGCCAGCAGCTCACGTAGCGGGCCTCCCTACGAGCAGTACTTC. Protein product: CASSSRSGPPYEQYF.

This chain joins TRBV4-2 and TRBJ2-1; 8 bases map to TRBD2. This CDR3 is built from 18 residues. V trimming: 1 base; J trimming: 2 bases; junction bases outside the gene matches: 10. Germline V gene sequence: CDR1 LGHNA, CDR2 YNFKEQ. CDR3 sequence (DNA): TGTGCCAGCAGCCAAGGGCTCGGCGGGAGGCTGACCTACAATGAGCAGTTCTTC. This codes for CASSQGLGGRLTYNEQFF.

The V call is TRBV29-1, the J call TRBJ2-1; 7 bases fit TRBD1. CDR1 SQVTM and CDR2 ANQGSEA come from the germline V gene. The CDR3 extends over 13 amino acids. With 6 bases clipped from V and 5 bases from J, the junction kept 7 bases outside the gene matches. The CDR3 DNA sequence: TGCAGCGTGATAGACAGGGTACACAATGAGCAGTTCTTC. Protein sequence: CSVIDRVHNEQFF.

V gene TRBV9 combines with J gene TRBJ2-1; D uncertain. CDR3 length: 14 residues. Germline V gene sequence: CDR1 SGDLS, CDR2 YYNGEE. Deletions cut 4 bases from V and 10 bases from J, with 18 bases between. As DNA, the CDR3 is TGTGCCAGCAGCCCTTCTTTATCCGGGTACGAGCAGTTCTTC. Amino acid sequence: CASSPSLSGYEQFF.

This chain connects TRBV27 to TRBJ2-1; D is undetermined. The ends were cut back, 5 bases at V and 0 bases at J, with 11 bases in the middle. The CDR3 is 15 residues long. Germline values: CDR1 MNHEY, CDR2 SMNVEV (reference sequence). For the CDR3, the DNA is TGTGCCAGCAGTCCGGACCTGAGCTCCTACAATGAGCAGTTCTTC. Residues: CASSPDLSSYNEQFF.

The CDR3 region has the DNA TGTGCCAGCAGCTCTCCCCCCAGCGGTACTCGTTTTTCCTACGAGCAGTACTTC. Residues: CASSSPPSGTRFSYEQYF. The chain is built from TRBV7-9 and TRBJ2-7, with a tentative D call TRBD2 (5 bases). Germline V CDR1 and CDR2: SEHNR, FQNEAQ (reference sequence). V shed 4 bases and J shed 1 base, with 23 bases lying between them. This CDR3 contains 18 residues.

This clone was counted a few times. The rearrangement uses TRBV11-2 and TRBJ1-1; D is unresolved. With 4 bases removed from V and 3 bases from J, the gap between germline ends came to 9 bases. The CDR3 covers 13 residues. Germline V gene sequence: CDR1 SGHAT, CDR2 FQNNGV. CDR3 sequence (DNA): TGTGCCAGCAGCTCGGGGAGGTACACTGAAGCTTTCTTT. Its protein product is CASSSGRYTEAFF.

The chain is built from TRBV9 and TRBJ1-2, with no clear D. Trimming cost V 0 bases and J 2 bases, with 8 bases left between them. CDR3 length: 14 amino acids. CDR1 and CDR2 from the germline V gene are SGDLS and YYNGEE. The CDR3 DNA reads TGTGCCAGCAGCGTAGCGGCAGAAAACTATGGCTACACCTTC. Amino acids: CASSVAAENYGYTF.

This clone appeared once. The rearrangement links TRBV14 to TRBJ2-1, with 13 nucleotides matching TRBD2. Germline trimming cut 3 bases from V and 5 bases from J; bases unmatched to any gene: 7. This CDR3 is 17 amino acids long. Germline V gene sequence: CDR1 SGHDN, CDR2 FVKESK. CDR3: CASSHTSGRGQNNEQFF. CDR3 DNA: TGTGCCAGCAGCCACACTAGCGGGAGGGGTCAAAACAATGAGCAGTTCTTC.

V usage is TRBV7-9 and J usage is TRBJ2-1; D uncertain. Germline V lookup: CDR1 SEHNR, CDR2 FQNEAQ (reference sequence). V lost 2 bases to trimming and J lost 6 bases, with 14 bases between them. The CDR3 contains 15 residues. The CDR3 bases are TGTGCCAGCAGCTTATACGTTTTAGACTCCAATGAGCAGTTCTTC. Protein: CASSLYVLDSNEQFF.

This chain links TRBV29-1 with TRBJ2-7; D may match TRBD1 or TRBD2 (5 bases each). Trimming stripped 7 bases from V and 2 bases from J, with 18 bases between. This CDR3 has 14 residues. Germline loops: CDR1 SQVTM, CDR2 ANQGSEA. This CDR3 reads CSALAGTVTYEQYF. Here the CDR3 DNA reads TGCAGCGCCCTTGCCGGGACGGTAACCTACGAGCAGTACTTC.

This clone showed up just once. The J gene is TRBJ2-7, the V gene TRBV7-2; 9 nucleotides agree with TRBD1. This CDR3 is built from 15 residues. CDR1 and CDR2 (germline): SGHTA, FQGNSA. The J segment lost 1 base and the V segment lost 5 bases, leaving 6 bases of the junction unmatched. The DNA for the CDR3 is TGTGCCAGCAGCCGTAGACAGGGGGTTTCCTACGAGCAGTACTTC. It encodes CASSRRQGVSYEQYF. Full variable domain (missing parts from reference TRBV7-2 and TRBJ2-7): GAGVSQSPSNKVTEKGKDVELRCDPISGHTALYWYRQSLGQGLEFLIYFQGNSAPDKSGLPSDRFSAERTGGSVSTLTIQRTQQEDSAVYLCASSRRQGVSYEQYFGPGTRLTVT.